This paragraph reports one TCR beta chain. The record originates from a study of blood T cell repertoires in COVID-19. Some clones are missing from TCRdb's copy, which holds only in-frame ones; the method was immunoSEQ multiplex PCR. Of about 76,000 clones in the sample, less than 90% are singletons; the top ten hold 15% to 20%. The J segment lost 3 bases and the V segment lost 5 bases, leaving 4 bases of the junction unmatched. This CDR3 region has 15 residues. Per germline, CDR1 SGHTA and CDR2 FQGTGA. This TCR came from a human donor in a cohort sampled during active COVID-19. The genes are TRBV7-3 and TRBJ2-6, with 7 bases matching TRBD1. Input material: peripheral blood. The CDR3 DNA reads TGTGCCAGCAGCGTGCAGGGGGTTGGGGCCAACGTCCTGACTTTC. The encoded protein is CASSVQGVGANVLTF.